Below, one TCR beta chain is given with its context. The data were obtained in a study of blood T cell repertoires in COVID-19. Study-level background: Nucleic acid was either cDNA or gDNA, and it came from T cells, B-cell-depleted T cells, or PBMCs.

Some clones are missing from TCRdb's copy, which holds only in-frame ones; the method was immunoSEQ multiplex PCR. The table has around 99,000 clones, over 80% seen once. CDR3 length equals 14 residues. Germline lookup yields CDR1 SGHAT and CDR2 FQNNGV. Trimming stripped 1 base from V and 2 bases from J, with 7 bases between. This TCR was sampled from a human donor in a cohort sampled during active COVID-19. The chain has TRBV11-2 and TRBJ2-3, with D unresolved. Sequencing used peripheral blood. The CDR3 protein is CASSLGAFTDTQYF. In DNA, the CDR3 is TGTGCCAGCAGCTTAGGGGCCTTCACAGATACGCAGTATTTT.